Presented here are 11 T cell receptor beta chains from one specimen sequenced in a study of shared clonotypes between healthy human individuals. Sequencing was performed with immunoSEQ multiplex PCR; in TCRdb, only in-frame clones are kept and a portion is missing. Of under 1,100,000 clones detected, approximately 78% appear once; the ten largest clones hold roughly 0.57%. The sequenced material came from memory CD4+ T cells from PBMCs. Subset given: CD45RA-negative fraction. The source of these receptors is a man between 18 and 35 years old in good health. Some clones in this sample may be carry-over from other donors' samples.

The rearrangement links TRBV9 to TRBJ2-3, with TRBD1 as a possible D gene (6 bases). The CDR3 runs to 14 residues. V shed 3 bases and J shed 3 bases, with 11 bases lying between them. Germline CDR1 reads SGDLS; CDR2 reads YYNGEE. Here the CDR3 DNA reads TGTGCCAGCAGCGCGGACAGCCGAACAGATACGCAGTATTTT. This translates into CASSADSRTDTQYF.

This clone occurred a few times. Other DNA sequences in the sample encode the same CDR3. This sequence joins TRBV5-4 and TRBJ2-1; 11 bases map to TRBD2. The V segment lost 3 bases and the J segment 4 bases; nucleotides outside the gene matches: 12. The length of the CDR3 is 18 residues. Germline CDR1 and CDR2: SGHNT and YYREEE (reference sequence). CDR3 sequence (DNA): TGTGCCAGCAGCTGGGGGCCCGGGACTAGCGGTTCATACAATGAGCAGTTCTTC. It specifies CASSWGPGTSGSYNEQFF.

The chain is built from TRBV7-2 and TRBJ1-2, with TRBD1 identical over 7 bases. V trimming: 1 base; J trimming: 8 bases; junction bases outside the gene matches: 10. Looked up from germline, CDR1 is SGHTA and CDR2 is FQGNSA. This CDR3 spans 15 amino acids. The CDR3 reads CASSLVLGTASGYTF. The CDR3 nucleotides read TGTGCCAGCAGCTTAGTGCTCGGGACAGCGAGCGGCTACACCTTC.

This CDR3 is CASGLIAGQNTEAFF. CDR3 coding DNA: TGTGCCAGCGGGTTGATTGCAGGGCAGAACACTGAAGCTTTCTTT. The rearrangement links TRBV6-6 to TRBJ1-1; D perhaps matches TRBD1 (5 bases). CDR1 and CDR2 (germline): MNHNY, SVGAGI (reference sequence). The V end was cut by 8 bases, the J end by 1 base, with 17 bases between. The CDR3 contains 15 residues.

The rearrangement joins TRBV6-6 to TRBJ2-3, with 8 nucleotides matching TRBD2. The CDR3 has 16 amino acids. Germline V lookup: CDR1 MNHNY, CDR2 SVGAGI (reference sequence). Germline trimming cut 10 bases from V and 0 bases from J; bases unmatched to any gene: 12. As DNA, the CDR3 is TGTGCCACCAGCGGGGGTCGACATTTAAGCACAGATACGCAGTATTTT. This translates into CATSGGRHLSTDTQYF.

The chain couples TRBV5-5 to TRBJ1-2; 9 bases are shared with TRBD1. The length of the CDR3 is 12 residues. Trimming at V came to 4 bases and at J to 8 bases, leaving 3 bases not matched to a gene. Germline lookup yields CDR1 SGHKS and CDR2 YYEKEE (reference sequence). The CDR3 here is CASSRDRVGYTF. The CDR3 DNA follows: TGTGCCAGCAGCCGGGACAGGGTCGGCTACACCTTC. The full variable domain, with the rest looked up from reference TRBV5-5 and TRBJ1-2, is DAGVTQSPTHLIKTRGQQVTLRCSPISGHKSVSWYQQVLGQGPQFIFQYYEKEERGRGNFPDRFSARQFPNYSSELNVNALLLGDSALYLCASSRDRVGYTFGSGTRLTVV.

The rearrangement links TRBV4-1 to TRBJ2-6; 7 bases line up with TRBD2. The CDR3 extends over 16 amino acids. V shed 0 bases, J shed 2 bases, and the junction held 1 base outside the gene matches. CDR1 MGHRA and CDR2 YSYEKL come from the germline V gene. The CDR3 coding sequence is TGCGCCAGCAGCCAAGATCGGGAGGCTGGGGCCAACGTCCTGACTTTC. It specifies CASSQDREAGANVLTF.

The chain links TRBV6-1 to TRBJ1-5, with unresolved D. Germline-derived CDR1 and CDR2 are MNHNS and SASEGT. The CDR3 is 19 amino acids. The ends were cut back, 1 base at V and 0 bases at J, with 19 bases in the middle. The CDR3 coding sequence is TGTGCCAGCAGTGAAGGCCGGCAATTCGAGGGTTATAGCAATCAGCCCCAGCATTTT. Translation gives CASSEGRQFEGYSNQPQHF.

The V call is TRBV30, the J call TRBJ1-5; D is unresolved. Germline V gene sequence: CDR1 GTSNPN, CDR2 SVGIG (reference sequence). The CDR3 has 13 residues. Trimming removed 1 base from V and 3 bases from J, with 7 bases in between. The CDR3 DNA reads as TGTGCCTGGAGTGGAGGGTTCAATCAGCCCCAGCATTTT. Amino acids: CAWSGGFNQPQHF. The variable domain in full, with the rest retrieved from reference TRBV30 and TRBJ1-5, is SQTIHQWPATLVQPVGSPLSLECTVEGTSNPNLYWYRQAAGRGLQLLFYSVGIGQISSEVPQNLSASRPQDRQFILSSKKLLLSDSGFYLCAWSGGFNQPQHFGDGTRLSIL.

This chain joins TRBV5-6 and TRBJ2-2; no firm D call. CDR1 is SGHDT and CDR2 is YYEEEE in the germline V gene. V dropped 2 bases and J dropped 1 base, with 12 bases sitting between them. The CDR3 is 16 residues long. The CDR3, as DNA: TGTGCCAGCAGCTTACTGGTTCGGATGAACACCGGGGAGCTGTTTTTT. It encodes CASSLLVRMNTGELFF.

The chain is built from TRBV7-2 and TRBJ2-2; unclear D gene. Per germline, CDR1 SGHTA and CDR2 FQGNSA. Trimming took 3 bases from V and 5 from J, leaving 10 bases between them. The CDR3 spans 14 residues. CDR3 coding DNA: TGTGCCAGCAGCTTCCCCAGCAGGACCGGGGAGCTGTTTTTT. Translating gives CASSFPSRTGELFF.